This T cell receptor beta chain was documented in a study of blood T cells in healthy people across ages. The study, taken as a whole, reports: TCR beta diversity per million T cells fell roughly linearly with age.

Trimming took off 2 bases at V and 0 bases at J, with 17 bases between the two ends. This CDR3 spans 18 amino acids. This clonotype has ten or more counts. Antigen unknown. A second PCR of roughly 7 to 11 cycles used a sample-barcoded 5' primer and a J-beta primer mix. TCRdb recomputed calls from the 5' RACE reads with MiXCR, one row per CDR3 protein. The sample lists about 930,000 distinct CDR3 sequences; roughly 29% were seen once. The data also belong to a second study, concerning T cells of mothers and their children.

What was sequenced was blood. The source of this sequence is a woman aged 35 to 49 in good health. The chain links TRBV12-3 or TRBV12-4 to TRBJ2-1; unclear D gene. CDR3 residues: CASSLRLVGRSSYNEQFF. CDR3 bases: TGTGCCAGCAGTTTACGTCTAGTAGGCCGGAGCTCCTACAATGAGCAGTTCTTC.